This T cell receptor beta chain derives from a study of blood T cell repertoires in COVID-19. Study-level information: From T cells, B-cell-depleted T cells, or PBMCs came the material, which was cDNA or gDNA.

Sequencing used immunoSEQ multiplex PCR; TCRdb keeps in-frame clones, though not all of them. The sample has some 99,000 clones, 81% seen once. V was clipped by 8 bases and J by 5 bases, with 16 bases between them. The CDR3 is made up of 14 amino acids. Germline V CDR1 and CDR2: SGHAT, FQNNGV. The sequence came from a woman of 80 years or more with acute or convalescent COVID-19. The sample comprised peripheral blood. This chain uses TRBV11-2 with TRBJ2-1; tentative D call: TRBD1 (6 bases). This CDR3 reads CASGLGQSNNEQFF. The CDR3 nucleotides are TGTGCCAGCGGGTTGGGACAATCCAACAATGAGCAGTTCTTC.